This T cell receptor beta chain appears in the sequencing data of a study of blood T cell repertoires in COVID-19. Study as a whole: Sites in the United States, Italy and Spain provided acute and convalescent COVID-19 samples.

How the authors handled the data: Scientists estimated how many nucleated cells there were by amplifying reference gene primers. Data came from immunoSEQ multiplex PCR; TCRdb stores just in-frame clones and leaves some out. The DNA gave D and trimming, while V, J and clone size come from that table. The sample includes 200,000 to 250,000 clones, approximately 86% of them seen just once. This clone was counted a single time. V dropped 4 bases and J dropped 0; count of bases not matched to a gene: 5. CDR3 length: 16 residues. Germline assignment: CDR1 KGHSH and CDR2 LQKENI. This TCR was sampled from a woman in her sixties or seventies with active or convalescent COVID-19. Material for sequencing was peripheral blood. The chain links TRBV18 to TRBJ1-1, with 10 positions matching TRBD1. The CDR3 is CASSRPGQGMNTEAFF. Written as DNA, the CDR3 is TGTGCCAGCTCACGGCCGGGACAGGGGATGAACACTGAAGCTTTCTTT. The whole variable domain, remainder taken from reference TRBV18 and TRBJ1-1, is NAGVMQNPRHLVRRRGQEARLRCSPMKGHSHVYWYRQLPEEGLKFMVYLQKENIIDESGMPKERFSAEFPKEGPSILRIQQVVRGDSAAYFCASSRPGQGMNTEAFFGQGTRLTVV.